The 25 T cell receptor beta chains below come from one sample, sequenced in a study of molecular identifiers for immune sequencing clone quantification. One entry per CDR3 protein, called by TCRdb with MiXCR from the PCR reads. The table shows about 510,000 distinct CDR3 sequences, with approximately 25% occurring only once. Input material: naive CD8+ T cells from blood, with Jurkat cell RNA spiked in. Described subset: FACS-sorted CD8+CD4-CCR7+CD45RA+ naive T cells. Receptors originate from a human donor in good health. Some libraries in this study had Jurkat cell RNA spiked in.

This clonotype has a count of ten or more. V and J are TRBV30 and TRBJ2-3; D is possibly TRBD1 (5 bases). The V end lost 5 bases, the J end lost 3 bases, and 18 bases lay between the germline ends. The CDR3 consists of 15 residues. Germline V gives CDR1 GTSNPN, CDR2 SVGIG (reference sequence). In DNA, the CDR3 is TGTGCCTGGGAAGGAAGGGGTCTAGGAACAGATACGCAGTATTTT. Amino acid sequence: CAWEGRGLGTDTQYF.

The chain joins TRBV24-1 to TRBJ2-3; D call uncertain. The CDR3 length is 13 residues. The germline V gene has CDR1 KGHDR and CDR2 SFDVKD. Trimming pared 0 bases from V and 8 bases from J, leaving 8 bases between. CDR3 in amino acids: CATSDLMEGTQYF. In nucleotides, the CDR3 is TGTGCCACCAGTGATTTGATGGAAGGTACGCAGTATTTT.

A few counts support this clonotype. The genes are TRBV29-1 and TRBJ2-5; TRBD1 might be the D (7 bases). Germline lookup yields CDR1 SQVTM and CDR2 ANQGSEA. The length of the CDR3 is 19 residues. The ends were cut back, 0 bases at V and 4 bases at J, with 27 bases in the middle. The CDR3 DNA is TGCAGCGTTGAAGATCCCGAAGGCAGGGGGGTAGTGGAAGGAGAGACCCAGTACTTC. Translated: CSVEDPEGRGVVEGETQYF.

The chain employs TRBV27 and TRBJ2-6; no reliable D call. Trimming removed 6 bases at V and 3 bases at J, with 6 bases between. The CDR3 extends over 13 amino acids. Germline CDR1 and CDR2: MNHEY and SMNVEV (reference sequence). The CDR3 DNA is TGTGCCAGCAGGGGTGTTGGGGCCAACGTCCTGACTTTC. It translates to CASRGVGANVLTF.

This clonotype was detected a few times. V usage is TRBV11-2 and J usage is TRBJ2-1, with D tentatively TRBD1 (6 bases). The CDR3 spans 13 residues. Between the trimmed V and J ends, which lost 4 bases and 10 bases, there was a span of 14 bases. The V gene's germline CDR1 is SGHAT and CDR2 FQNNGV. The CDR3 DNA is TGTGCCAGCAGCTACACAGGGCCTGAGGAGCAGTTCTTC. Protein product: CASSYTGPEEQFF.

This clonotype was seen repeatedly, ten times or more. This chain joins TRBV20-1 and TRBJ1-5; 7 nucleotides line up with TRBD1. The CDR3 consists of 16 residues. V dropped 5 bases and J dropped 0; count of bases not matched to a gene: 10. Germline V gives CDR1 DFQATT, CDR2 SNEGSKA (reference sequence). CDR3 bases: TGCAGTGCTCCCGACAGGGCGGCCTATAGCAATCAGCCCCAGCATTTT. Translation gives CSAPDRAAYSNQPQHF.

In the case of this clonotype: A much more abundant neighbour one base away suggests this may be a read error. CDR3 loop: CAISQGRFAEAFF. The CDR3 nucleotides read TGTGCCATCAGTCAAGGGAGGTTCGCTGAAGCTTTCTTT. This chain links TRBV12-3 or TRBV12-4 with TRBJ1-1; D not certain. This CDR3 has 13 amino acids.

The chain couples TRBV4-1 to TRBJ2-7, with a weak D call TRBD1 (5 bases). V lost 1 base, J lost 2 bases, and 9 bases lay in between. CDR3 size: 14 residues. Germline V gene data show CDR1 as MGHRA and CDR2 as YSYEKL. The CDR3 coding sequence is TGCGCCAGCAGCCAAGTTCAGGGTGCCTACGAGCAGTACTTC. It translates to CASSQVQGAYEQYF.

Details on this clonotype: Mismatch with germline at one junction end may stem from a read error. The chain carries TRBV7-6 and TRBJ2-2; TRBD2 agrees at 9 bases. This CDR3 spans 16 amino acids. Germline loops: CDR1 SGHVS, CDR2 FNYEAQ. The CDR3 reads CASSQVVAGVTGELLF. The CDR3 region has the DNA TGTGCCAGCAGCCAGGTGGTAGCGGGGGTGACCGGGGAGCTGCTTTTT.

This clonotype was counted between two and nine times. This chain joins TRBV10-2 and TRBJ1-1, with D hard to call. The CDR3 is 13 amino acids. CDR1 and CDR2 from the germline V gene are WSHSY and SAAADI. Trimming removed 8 bases at V and 2 bases at J, with 12 bases between. The CDR3 loop is CASRDNSNTEAFF. CDR3 sequence (DNA): TGCGCCAGCCGCGACAATAGTAACACTGAAGCTTTCTTT.

This clonotype was picked up a small number of times. The chain uses TRBV6-2 or TRBV6-3 and TRBJ2-1, with D unresolved. The germline CDR1 and CDR2 sequences are MNHEY and SVGEGT. The CDR3 sequence is 13 residues long. The V and J ends lost 2 bases and 2 bases respectively, with 4 bases between them. CDR3 region: CASSYTAYNEQFF. In DNA form, the CDR3 reads TGTGCCAGCAGTTACACAGCCTACAATGAGCAGTTCTTC.

V usage is TRBV14 and J usage is TRBJ2-5; D is ambiguous. Germline V lookup: CDR1 SGHDN, CDR2 FVKESK. Trimming removed 4 bases from V and 1 base from J, with 13 bases in between. This CDR3 is 15 amino acids long. CDR3 sequence reads: CASSRGDWAQETQYF. CDR3 nucleotide sequence: TGTGCCAGCAGCCGAGGTGACTGGGCCCAAGAGACCCAGTACTTC.

This clonotype was picked up many times. The chain combines TRBV6-5 with TRBJ2-3; 8 bases are shared with TRBD2. The CDR3 is made up of 16 amino acids. After removal of 5 bases from V and 2 bases from J, the junction contained 9 bases not matched to a gene. Germline V gene sequence: CDR1 MNHEY, CDR2 SVGAGI. CDR3 loop: CASSPGLASYTDTQYF. The CDR3 nucleotides read TGTGCCAGCAGTCCCGGACTAGCCTCCTACACAGATACGCAGTATTTT.

This clonotype was recorded a few times. The V gene is TRBV28, the J gene TRBJ2-7, with a weak D call TRBD1 (6 bases). Trimming took off 6 bases at V and 6 bases at J, with 21 bases between the two ends. This CDR3 region has 15 residues. Germline V gene lookup returns CDR1 MDHEN and CDR2 SYDVKM. The CDR3 DNA is TGTGCCAGCAGCCCCAGGGGTGTAGTTCCGGGCGAGCAGTACTTC. Amino acid sequence: CASSPRGVVPGEQYF. The whole variable domain, remainder taken from reference TRBV28 and TRBJ2-7, is DVKVTQSSRYLVKRTGEKVFLECVQDMDHENMFWYRQDPGLGLRLIYFSYDVKMKEKGDIPEGYSVSREKKERFSLILESASTNQTSMYLCASSPRGVVPGEQYFGPGTRLTVT.

This clonotype was found many times. The rearrangement links TRBV5-6 to TRBJ2-3, with D maybe TRBD2 (7 bases). V lost 7 bases and J 6 bases, leaving 15 bases between the germline ends. Germline loops: CDR1 SGHDT, CDR2 YYEEEE. The CDR3 runs to 13 residues. The CDR3 reads CASLGGAFDTQYF. The DNA of the CDR3 is TGTGCCAGCCTGGGGGGGGCATTCGATACGCAGTATTTT.

This clonotype has only a few counts. The chain uses TRBV10-2 and TRBJ1-2, with D unclear. V lost 7 bases and J lost 2, with 11 bases in between. This CDR3 has 13 residues. Germline V gene sequence: CDR1 WSHSY, CDR2 SAAADI. In DNA form, the CDR3 reads TGCGCCAGCACCGGGTCACTAAACTATGGCTACACCTTC. It is translated as CASTGSLNYGYTF.

The table lists this clonotype with a few counts. This chain joins TRBV6-2 or TRBV6-3 and TRBJ2-5; no clear D gene. Germline-derived CDR1 and CDR2 are MNHEY and SVGEGT. V lost 4 bases, J lost 3 bases, and 6 bases lay in between. The CDR3 extends over 12 amino acids. The CDR3 DNA follows: TGTGCCAGCAGTTCCCACAAAGAGACCCAGTACTTC. Translation gives CASSSHKETQYF.

The rearrangement joins TRBV9 to TRBJ1-1; D is uncertain. V shed 0 bases and J shed 2 bases, with 8 bases lying between them. The CDR3 totals 14 residues. Germline CDR1 SGDLS, CDR2 YYNGEE. The CDR3 loop is CASSVDVGNTEAFF. The CDR3 DNA is TGTGCCAGCAGCGTAGACGTCGGAAACACTGAAGCTTTCTTT.

This clonotype has ten or more counts. The gene calls are TRBV4-3 and TRBJ1-1; D call uncertain. CDR1 and CDR2 from the germline V gene are LGHNA and YSLEER. This CDR3 is 13 amino acids long. V shed 4 bases and J shed 6 bases, with 12 bases lying between them. This CDR3 reads CASSPHTGAEAFF. The CDR3 DNA is TGCGCCAGCAGCCCTCACACGGGCGCTGAAGCTTTCTTT.

Turning to this clonotype: Being one base from a much bigger clone, this may be a read error. Since no conserved phenylalanine or tryptophan closes the CDR3, a read error is the likely cause. The chain carries TRBV7-9 and TRBJ2-7; D not resolved. The CDR3 is 14 amino acids. V lost 5 bases and J 5 bases, leaving 16 bases between the germline ends. Germline V CDR1 and CDR2: SEHNR, FQNEAQ (reference sequence). CDR3 coding DNA: TGTGCCAGCAGCCCGTCCTCTAAGGCGGACGAGCAGTACCTC. This gives the protein CASSPSSKADEQYL.

The sample holds a few counts of this clonotype. This sequence joins TRBV2 and TRBJ1-1; D is unclear. The CDR3 spans 12 residues. Germline loops: CDR1 SNHLY, CDR2 FYNNEI. V lost 7 bases to trimming and J lost 4 bases, with 10 bases between them. The DNA for the CDR3 is TGTGCCAGCATAGGAACCGGCACTGAAGCTTTCTTT. Translating gives CASIGTGTEAFF.

CDR3 sequence reads: CATSHSGSSYEQYF. CDR3 nucleotide sequence: TGTGCCACCAGCCATAGCGGGAGCTCCTACGAGCAGTACTTC. The chain has TRBV15 and TRBJ2-7; 9 bases are shared with TRBD2. The J segment lost 0 bases and the V segment lost 5 bases, leaving 2 bases of the junction unmatched. The germline V gene has CDR1 LNHNV and CDR2 YYDKDF (reference sequence). The length of the CDR3 is 14 residues. The full variable domain, rest sourced from reference TRBV15 and TRBJ2-7, is DAMVIQNPRYQVTQFGKPVTLSCSQTLNHNVMYWYQQKSSQAPKLLFHYYDKDFNNEADTPDNFQSRRPNTSFCFLDIRSPGLGDTAMYLCATSHSGSSYEQYFGPGTRLTVT.

This clonotype was observed many times. CDR3 nucleotides: TGTGCCAGCAGTTCATGGGGATTGAATCAGCCCCAGCATTTT. It translates to CASSSWGLNQPQHF. This sequence joins TRBV12-3 or TRBV12-4 and TRBJ1-5; the D is unclear. The CDR3 is 14 amino acids. Between the trimmed V and J ends, which lost 4 bases and 4 bases, there was a span of 11 bases.

This clonotype was counted ten times or more. The V call is TRBV7-9, the J call TRBJ1-4; 9 bases are a match to TRBD1. After removal of 5 bases from V and 5 bases from J, the junction contained 15 bases not matched to a gene. The CDR3 contains 18 residues. Germline loops: CDR1 SEHNR, CDR2 FQNEAQ (reference sequence). The CDR3 coding sequence is TGTGCCAGCAGCCCCCGGGACAGGGCCGACTTCGCAAATGAAAAACTGTTTTTT. Its translation is CASSPRDRADFANEKLFF.

A note on this clonotype: One end of the junction is discordant with germline, which a read error may explain. Here the CDR3 DNA reads TGTGCCAGCAGCTTACAGGGATCCCACGAGCAGCACTTC. It specifies CASSLQGSHEQHF. The V gene is TRBV7-3, the J gene TRBJ2-7, with D maybe TRBD1 (5 bases). This CDR3 region has 13 residues. The V gene's germline CDR1 is SGHTA and CDR2 FQGTGA.